The 6 T cell receptor beta chains below come from one sample, sequenced in a study of blood T cell repertoires in COVID-19 (dated by TCRdb to 2020 to 2022). Library method: the immunoSEQ multiplex PCR assay. Not all clones reach the TCRdb copy of this immuneACCESS table, which keeps in-frame sequences only. Checked studies attribute under half of the gap to unresolved V genes and leave the rest unexplained. This sample gives 250,000 to 300,000 clones in total; about nine tenths of them show up just once. The ten largest account for roughly 6.9% of the sample. The sample taken for sequencing was peripheral blood. Receptors were obtained from a woman aged 25 to 39 who had recovered from COVID-19.

The chain couples TRBV19 to TRBJ2-7; D remains ambiguous. With 9 bases removed from V and 3 bases from J, the gap between germline ends came to 15 bases. The germline V gene has CDR1 LNHDA and CDR2 SQIVND (reference sequence). This CDR3 comprises 13 residues. The DNA for the CDR3 is TGTGCCAGCGCCGGAGCCGGAATCTACGAGCAGTACTTC. It codes for CASAGAGIYEQYF.

The chain's CDR3 is CASSYSGYGASSPLHF. The CDR3 DNA is TGTGCCAGCAGTTACTCGGGGTATGGGGCGAGTTCACCCCTCCACTTT. This chain uses TRBV6-5 with TRBJ1-6, with D perhaps TRBD1 (5 bases). The CDR3 covers 16 residues. V was cut by 0 bases and J by 9 bases, with 15 bases left in between. Germline V gene sequence: CDR1 MNHEY, CDR2 SVGAGI.

The chain combines TRBV18 with TRBJ2-7; D is undetermined. The CDR3 consists of 14 residues. V was pared by 2 bases and J by 0 bases, with 8 bases between. Germline V CDR1 and CDR2: KGHSH, LQKENI. The CDR3 DNA follows: TGTGCCAGCTCACCAGAGCGTTCCTCCTACGAGCAGTACTTC. Protein sequence: CASSPERSSYEQYF.

This rearrangement joins TRBV27 to TRBJ2-7, with 7 positions matching TRBD2. Trimming cost V 5 bases and J 0 bases; bases outside gene matches: 7. CDR1 MNHEY and CDR2 SMNVEV come from the germline V gene (reference sequence). The CDR3 runs 15 residues. The CDR3 here is CASSGDGGSSYEQYF. The CDR3 nucleotides read TGTGCCAGCAGTGGGGACGGGGGGAGCTCCTACGAGCAGTACTTC.

The chain links TRBV27 to TRBJ2-7; tentative D call: TRBD2 (6 bases). Trimming took 5 bases from V and 3 from J, leaving 17 bases between them. Germline-derived CDR1 and CDR2 are MNHEY and SMNVEV (reference sequence). CDR3 length: 15 amino acids. CDR3 amino acids: CASSKPGTGVYEQYF. As DNA, the CDR3 is TGTGCCAGCAGTAAACCCGGGACTGGGGTCTACGAGCAGTACTTC.

This chain uses TRBV7-9 with TRBJ1-2; possibly TRBD1 for D (5 bases). V lost 7 bases, J lost 4 bases, and 13 bases lay in between. The CDR3 sequence is 13 residues long. Germline V gene data show CDR1 as SEHNR and CDR2 as FQNEAQ (reference sequence). The CDR3 is CASTPLRAYGYTF. The DNA of the CDR3 is TGTGCCAGCACCCCACTCAGGGCCTATGGCTACACCTTC.